Reported below is one TCR beta chain. Some clones are missing from TCRdb's copy, which holds only in-frame ones; the method was immunoSEQ multiplex PCR. The data contain more than 75,000 clones, roughly 94% of them singletons. This specimen comes from a study of technical replicates of blood from several donors. V was pared by 5 bases and J by 6 bases, with 17 bases of the junction left unmatched. CDR1 and CDR2 from the germline V gene are SEHNR and FQNEAQ (reference sequence). This CDR3 contains 17 residues. The sequence was collected from a human donor in good health. V gene TRBV7-9 combines with J gene TRBJ2-5; 8 bases are a match to TRBD2. The sequencing sample was made of T cells isolated from PBMCs. In DNA form, the CDR3 reads TGTGCCAGCAGCACAGTCCCGGGACTAGAAACGGGCCAGACCCAGTACTTC. It encodes CASSTVPGLETGQTQYF.